Here is one T cell receptor (beta chain) with its context. This entry belongs to a study of blood T cell repertoires in COVID-19. Overall study context: Whether acute or convalescent, the COVID-19 samples came from the United States, Italy and Spain. The analysed material was cDNA or gDNA that came from T cells, B-cell-depleted T cells, or PBMCs.

In the source study's methods: The authors estimated nucleated cell counts from reference gene primer amplification. Sequencing was performed with immunoSEQ multiplex PCR; in TCRdb, only in-frame clones are kept and a portion is missing. The V and J calls and the clone size are those of that table, but D and trimming were determined from the DNA. The sample lists 200,000 to 250,000 clones, around 87% occurring once. This CDR3 comprises 13 residues. The germline gives CDR1 LNHDA, CDR2 SQIVND (reference sequence). V gave up 4 bases and J gave up 6 bases; unmatched junction bases: 4. This chain uses TRBV19 with TRBJ1-2; 8 bases agree with TRBD1. The source is a woman in her thirties who had recovered from COVID-19. The sample taken for sequencing was peripheral blood. The CDR3, as DNA: TGTGCCAGTAGTAGGGACAGGACGCATGGCTACACCTTC. Translating it yields CASSRDRTHGYTF.